This T cell receptor beta chain was profiled in a study of T cell responses to AZD1222 COVID-19 vaccine. Libraries were prepared by immunoSEQ multiplex PCR; TCRdb keeps only in-frame clonotypes and omits some of them. This sample has about 140,000 clones, with 80% to 95% found just once. Material: peripheral blood, obtained 28 days after the second AZD1222 dose. This sequence was found in an adult who received the AZD1222 COVID-19 vaccine.

CDR3: CASNRDRVGGYTF. The DNA of the CDR3 is TGTGCCAGCAACCGGGACAGGGTGGGTGGCTACACCTTC. The chain links TRBV6-5 to TRBJ1-2; 9 nucleotides match TRBD1. In germline, CDR1 is MNHEY, CDR2 SVGAGI. V was pared by 7 bases and J by 7 bases, with 7 bases of the junction left unmatched. This CDR3 is built from 13 residues.